These 3 T cell receptor beta chains originate from one sample sequenced in a study of blood T cell repertoires in COVID-19. TCRdb keeps only in-frame clones here, not all; method: immunoSEQ multiplex PCR. Of around 150,000 clones in the sample, over 65% were seen once. The sequencing input was peripheral blood. These receptor sequences come from a man aged 55 to 69 with acute or convalescent COVID-19.

This clone has just a few counts. The chain couples TRBV27 to TRBJ2-5, with D maybe TRBD1 (6 bases). V lost 2 bases and J lost 5, with 15 bases in between. There are 15 residues in the CDR3. CDR1 is MNHEY and CDR2 is SMNVEV in the germline V gene (reference sequence). This CDR3 reads CASSLSTWQGETQYF. The DNA of the CDR3 is TGTGCCAGCAGTTTAAGTACCTGGCAGGGGGAGACCCAGTACTTC.

The genes are TRBV5-1 and TRBJ2-5, with 8 bases aligning to TRBD2. Germline trimming cut 4 bases from V and 0 bases from J; bases unmatched to any gene: 8. Germline CDR1 is SGHRS and CDR2 is YFSETQ. The length of the CDR3 is 16 residues. The CDR3 reads CASSPSPGGYQETQYF. CDR3 nucleotides: TGCGCCAGCAGCCCATCTCCGGGGGGGTACCAAGAGACCCAGTACTTC.

This clone came up once. The chain recombines TRBV27 with TRBJ2-2, with a weak D call TRBD1 (6 bases). This CDR3 is built from 15 residues. The germline V and J ends were trimmed by 5 bases and 0 bases, with 10 bases remaining between them. Germline V CDR1 and CDR2: MNHEY, SMNVEV (reference sequence). The CDR3 coding sequence is TGTGCCAGCAGTCTCCGGACAGCGAACACCGGGGAGCTGTTTTTT. Translated: CASSLRTANTGELFF.